This TCR beta chain comes out of a study of a mutant IDH1 vaccine in newly diagnosed glioma. The wider study: Most had both radiotherapy and temozolomide beforehand; others had only one.

TCRdb's table, derived via immunoSEQ multiplex PCR, lists solely in-frame clones and lacks some. The table includes about 88,000 clones, more than 65% detected once. As to time point: baseline, week 1 (first vaccination visit). The treatment denotes: pre-vaccination baseline after standard-of-care therapy. The CDR3 is 16 amino acids. Germline loops: CDR1 MGHRA, CDR2 YSYEKL. V dropped 4 bases and J dropped 4 bases, with 16 bases sitting between them. This sequence joins TRBV4-1 and TRBJ2-2, with D perhaps TRBD2 (5 bases). Sequencing was performed on PBMCs, taken from a glioma patient treated with radiotherapy, temozolomide or both. The source is a man between 40 and 49 years old with glioma. Some clones in this sample may be carry-over from other donors' samples. This CDR3 is CASSPLGLGVTGELFF. As DNA, the CDR3 is TGCGCCAGCAGCCCCCTAGGACTGGGAGTCACCGGGGAGCTGTTTTTT.